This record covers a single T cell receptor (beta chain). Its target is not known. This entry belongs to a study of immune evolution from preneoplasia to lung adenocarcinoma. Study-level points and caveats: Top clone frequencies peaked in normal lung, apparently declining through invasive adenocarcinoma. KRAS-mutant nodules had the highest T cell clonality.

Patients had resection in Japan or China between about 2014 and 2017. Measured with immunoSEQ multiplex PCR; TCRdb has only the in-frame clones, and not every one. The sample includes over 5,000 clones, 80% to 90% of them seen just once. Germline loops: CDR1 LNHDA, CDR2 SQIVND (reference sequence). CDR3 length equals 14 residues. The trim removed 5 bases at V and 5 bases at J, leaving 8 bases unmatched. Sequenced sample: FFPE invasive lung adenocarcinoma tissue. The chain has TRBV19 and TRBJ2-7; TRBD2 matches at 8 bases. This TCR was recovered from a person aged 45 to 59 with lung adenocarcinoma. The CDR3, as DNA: TGTGCCAGTAGTTCGACTAGCGACATCCACGAGCAGTACTTC. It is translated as CASSSTSDIHEQYF. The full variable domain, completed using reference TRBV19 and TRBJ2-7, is DGGITQSPKYLFRKEGQNVTLSCEQNLNHDAMYWYRQDPGQGLRLIYYSQIVNDFQKGDIAEGYSVSREKKESFPLTVTSAQKNPTAFYLCASSSTSDIHEQYFGPGTRLTVT.